The present T cell receptor beta chain was sequenced within a study of shared clonotypes between healthy human individuals. Donors were healthy HIV-negative adults without recent acute infections or vaccinations. Every one of the donors was a Caucasian adult that lived in Nashville, Tennessee. Germline lookup yields CDR1 SGHRS and CDR2 YFSETQ. The V segment lost 4 bases and the J segment 6 bases; nucleotides outside the gene matches: 11. The CDR3 contains 15 residues. Produced via immunoSEQ multiplex PCR; TCRdb's table is partial and in-frame only. This sample carries roughly 2.4 million clones, approximately 96% of them seen once, and the ten largest clones take around 0.13%.

The chain couples TRBV5-1 to TRBJ2-7; 9 bases match TRBD1. The clonotype comes from a man aged 18 to 29 in good health. Sequenced material: naive CD4+ T cells sorted from blood. The subset denotes: CD45RA+ positively selected. CDR3 residues: CASSRNPGTGSEQYF. For the CDR3, the DNA is TGCGCCAGCAGCCGGAACCCCGGGACAGGGTCCGAGCAGTACTTC.